The clone carrying this T cell receptor (beta chain) was counted a single time. Profiling relied on immunoSEQ multiplex PCR, and the TCRdb table lists in-frame clones only, not all of them. The table records roughly 120,000 clones, 75% to 90% of them present only once. This sample is part of a study of blood T cell repertoires in COVID-19. CDR1 SGHTA and CDR2 FQGNSA come from the germline V gene. V was pared by 2 bases and J by 4 bases, with 6 bases of the junction left unmatched. The CDR3 length is 17 residues. This clonotype originated in a man aged 25-40 years with acute or convalescent COVID-19. The chain recombines TRBV7-2 with TRBJ1-6, with 9 positions matching TRBD1. The sequenced sample was peripheral blood. The DNA of the CDR3 is TGTGCCAGCAGCTTATGGGGACAGGGACAGTATAATTCACCCCTCCACTTT. Amino acids: CASSLWGQGQYNSPLHF.